Shown below are 2 T cell receptor beta chains from a single sample sequenced in a study of T-cell reconstitution after alpha-beta-depleted transplantation in children. Preparation of the TCRbeta library used unique molecular identifiers. TCRdb called the PCR reads again in MiXCR, with one record for every CDR3 protein. The table records approximately 50,000 distinct CDR3 sequences, 5.5% to 7.5% of them present only once. Source: PBMCs, mostly from graft donor cells, taken 60 days after TCRalphabeta/CD19-depleted stem cell transplant. These TCRs come from a female patient between 2 and 15 years old who had a stem cell transplant for aplastic anemia, so the T cells may come from the graft donor.

This clonotype has a count of ten or more. This chain connects TRBV28 to TRBJ2-7, with TRBD1 matching 8 bases. The CDR3 extends over 15 amino acids. Germline CDR1 reads MDHEN; CDR2 reads SYDVKM. Unmatched junction bases numbered 9, after V lost 3 bases and J lost 5 bases. This CDR3 is CASSFPRTGRNEQYF. The CDR3 bases are TGTGCCAGCAGTTTCCCTCGGACAGGGCGCAACGAGCAGTACTTC.

The chain couples TRBV4-2 to TRBJ1-6, with D uncertain. The CDR3 contains 15 residues. V was pared by 0 bases and J by 0 bases, with 3 bases between. In germline, CDR1 is LGHNA, CDR2 YNFKEQ. The CDR3 here is CASSQDSSYNSPLHF. CDR3 DNA: TGTGCCAGCAGCCAAGACAGCTCCTATAATTCACCCCTCCACTTT.